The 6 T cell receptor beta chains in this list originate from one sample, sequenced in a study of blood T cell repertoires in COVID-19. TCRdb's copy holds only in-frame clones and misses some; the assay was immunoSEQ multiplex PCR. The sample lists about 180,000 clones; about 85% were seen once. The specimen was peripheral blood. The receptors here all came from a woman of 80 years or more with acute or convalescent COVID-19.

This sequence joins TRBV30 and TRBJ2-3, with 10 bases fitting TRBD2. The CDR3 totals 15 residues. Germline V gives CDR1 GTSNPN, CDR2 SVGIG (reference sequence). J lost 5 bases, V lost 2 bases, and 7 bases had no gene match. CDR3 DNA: TGTGCCTGGAGTAGGCTAGCGGGAGTTCAAGATACGCAGTATTTT. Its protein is CAWSRLAGVQDTQYF.

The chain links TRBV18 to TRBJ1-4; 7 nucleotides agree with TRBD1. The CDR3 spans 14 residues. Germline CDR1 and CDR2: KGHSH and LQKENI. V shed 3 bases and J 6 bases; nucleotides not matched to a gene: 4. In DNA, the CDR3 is TGTGCCAGCTCACCTTGGACAGGAGATGAAAAACTGTTTTTT. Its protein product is CASSPWTGDEKLFF.

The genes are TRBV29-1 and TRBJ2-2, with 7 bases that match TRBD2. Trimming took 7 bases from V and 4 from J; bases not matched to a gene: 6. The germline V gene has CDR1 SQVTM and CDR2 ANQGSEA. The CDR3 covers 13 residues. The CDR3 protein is CSAFGRITGELFF. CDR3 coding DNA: TGCAGCGCCTTCGGGAGGATCACCGGGGAGCTGTTTTTT.

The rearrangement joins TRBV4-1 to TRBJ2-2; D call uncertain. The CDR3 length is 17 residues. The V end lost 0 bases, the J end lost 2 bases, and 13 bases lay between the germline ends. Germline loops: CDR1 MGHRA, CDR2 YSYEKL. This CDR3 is CASSQEVTLPNTGELFF. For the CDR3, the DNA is TGCGCCAGCAGCCAAGAGGTTACTCTTCCAAACACCGGGGAGCTGTTTTTT.

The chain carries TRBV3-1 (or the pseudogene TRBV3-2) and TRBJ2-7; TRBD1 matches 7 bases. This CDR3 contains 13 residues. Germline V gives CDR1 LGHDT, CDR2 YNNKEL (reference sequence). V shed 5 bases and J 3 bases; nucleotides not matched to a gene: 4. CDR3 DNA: TGTGCCAGCAGCAGACAGGGTGGCTACGAGCAGTACTTC. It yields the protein CASSRQGGYEQYF.

This CDR3 is CATSRDINIQYF. For the CDR3, the DNA is TGTGCCACCAGCAGAGATATAAACATTCAGTACTTC. The V call is TRBV15, the J call TRBJ2-4, with unresolved D. The CDR3 runs 12 residues. The germline V gene encodes CDR1 LNHNV and CDR2 YYDKDF (reference sequence). The V gene lost 0 bases and the J gene lost 6 bases, with 3 bases spanning the gap.